The 20 T cell receptor beta chains below come from one sample, sequenced in a study of early T cells in non-severe SARS-CoV-2 infection (dated by TCRdb to 2020 to 2023). Libraries were made using 5' RACE. For sequencing, a NextSeq 500 was employed. The public reads were reprocessed in TCRdb via fastp at Q25 and MiXCR, keeping in-frame beta chains. Every CDR3 protein is listed once, alongside the most common genes and DNA of its rows. The sample data list tens of thousands of distinct CDR3 sequences, and more than 4% of these were observed just once. Together, the top ten hold 4.9% of the sample. The sequencing sample was made of whole blood. These TCRs come from an adult who was a healthcare worker with PCR-confirmed SARS-CoV-2 infection or an uninfected control (not recorded which).

On this clonotype: A much bigger clone sits one base away, suggesting this may be a read error. The rearrangement uses TRBV7-3 and TRBJ2-1; TRBD1 might be the D (6 bases). CDR1 is SGHTA, CDR2 FQGTGA, per germline. The CDR3 extends over 13 amino acids. V was cut by 3 bases and J by 14 bases, with 17 bases left in between. DNA of the CDR3: TGTGCCAGCAGCTTCGGAAGCTACAGGGAGAAGTTCTTC. This sequence encodes CASSFGSYREKFF.

This clonotype was seen many times. The rearrangement uses TRBV5-1 and TRBJ2-7, with D unclear. Trimming stripped 0 bases from V and 4 bases from J, with 5 bases between. Germline lookup yields CDR1 SGHRS and CDR2 YFSETQ. This CDR3 contains 12 residues. DNA of the CDR3: TGCGCCAGCAGCTTGGAAAGTTACGAGCAGTACTTC. Protein product: CASSLESYEQYF.

The sample holds many counts of this clonotype. The V gene is TRBV7-9, the J gene TRBJ1-6; D ambiguous. The CDR3 is 12 residues long. V was pared by 8 bases and J by 5 bases, with 7 bases between. Germline CDR1 reads SEHNR; CDR2 reads FQNEAQ (reference sequence). This CDR3 is CASCLDNSPLHF. In DNA, the CDR3 is TGTGCCAGCTGCCTCGATAATTCACCCCTCCACTTT.

In its sample, this clonotype was seen many times. The V gene is TRBV20-1, the J gene TRBJ2-5; D is perhaps TRBD2 (6 bases). The CDR3 contains 13 residues. V lost 6 bases to trimming and J lost 1 base, with 12 bases between them. Germline CDR1 is DFQATT and CDR2 is SNEGSKA (reference sequence). The CDR3 here is CSALSGLQETQYF. The CDR3 nucleotides read TGCAGTGCACTCTCGGGACTCCAAGAGACCCAGTACTTC.

This clonotype came up a few times. V and J are TRBV11-2 and TRBJ2-3, with 9 bases aligning to TRBD1. There are 16 residues in the CDR3. Losses at the gene ends were 5 bases for V and 0 bases for J; bases not matched to a gene: 6. Germline-derived CDR1 and CDR2 are SGHAT and FQNNGV. Here the CDR3 DNA reads TGTGCCAGCAGCCCTAGACAGGGGGGGAGCACAGATACGCAGTATTTT. Translating it yields CASSPRQGGSTDTQYF.

This clonotype was seen repeatedly, ten times or more. V and J are TRBV20-1 and TRBJ2-3; TRBD1 aligns across 9 bases. Germline V lookup: CDR1 DFQATT, CDR2 SNEGSKA (reference sequence). The CDR3 covers 17 residues. V shed 5 bases, J shed 4 bases, and the junction held 16 bases outside the gene matches. CDR3 bases: TGCAGTGCTGCCCCCTCGACAGGGGGAGAGGTGTCAGATACGCAGTATTTT. It specifies CSAAPSTGGEVSDTQYF.

This clonotype was recorded at least ten times. This chain uses TRBV11-1 with TRBJ2-2, with D hard to call. Between the trimmed V and J ends, which lost 2 bases and 4 bases, there was a span of 8 bases. Germline CDR1 SGHAT, CDR2 FQDESV (reference sequence). CDR3 length equals 14 residues. CDR3: CASSLLLGTGELFF. In DNA form, the CDR3 reads TGTGCCAGCAGCTTACTCCTTGGCACCGGGGAGCTGTTTTTT.

This clonotype was counted ten times or more. The rearrangement links TRBV5-1 to TRBJ1-1; D is possibly TRBD1 (5 bases). Germline-derived CDR1 and CDR2 are SGHRS and YFSETQ. Trimming took off 4 bases at V and 1 base at J, with 17 bases between the two ends. This CDR3 is 16 amino acids long. CDR3 residues: CASSRGEGVSNTEAFF. CDR3 nucleotide sequence: TGCGCCAGCAGCCGGGGCGAAGGGGTCTCGAACACTGAAGCTTTCTTT.

This clonotype has a count of ten or more. This rearrangement joins TRBV20-1 to TRBJ2-2, with D uncertain. Germline values: CDR1 DFQATT, CDR2 SNEGSKA (reference sequence). This CDR3 spans 13 amino acids. Deletions cut 0 bases from V and 6 bases from J, with 8 bases between. CDR3 DNA: TGCAGTGCTAGAGAGATGGCGCCCGGGGAGCTGTTTTTT. It yields the protein CSAREMAPGELFF.

As to this clonotype: A much larger clone sits a single nucleotide away, making a read error possible. V usage is TRBV7-9 and J usage is TRBJ2-3, with 7 positions matching TRBD1. The CDR3 extends over 15 amino acids. CDR1 and CDR2 (germline): SEHNR, FQNEAQ (reference sequence). The trim removed 1 base at V and 6 bases at J, leaving 7 bases unmatched. The CDR3 spells CASSLVDRARDTQYF. Written as DNA, the CDR3 is TGTGCCAGCAGCTTAGTCGACAGGGCGCGGGATACGCAGTATTTT.

This clonotype has a count of ten or more. The chain recombines TRBV29-1 with TRBJ2-2, with unresolved D. Trimming took 4 bases from V and 0 from J, leaving 6 bases between them. The CDR3 is made up of 13 amino acids. Looked up from germline, CDR1 is SQVTM and CDR2 is ANQGSEA. The CDR3 loop is CSVGETNTGELFF. The CDR3 region has the DNA TGCAGCGTTGGAGAGACGAACACCGGGGAGCTGTTTTTT.

The chain employs TRBV19 and TRBJ2-3, with D possibly matching TRBD1 (5 bases). CDR3 length equals 13 residues. The germline gives CDR1 LNHDA, CDR2 SQIVND (reference sequence). V was clipped by 3 bases and J by 6 bases, with 10 bases between them. The CDR3 here is CASSIQGRDTQYF. CDR3 sequence (DNA): TGTGCCAGTAGTATTCAGGGCCGGGATACGCAGTATTTT.

At least ten counts were recorded for this clonotype. The chain uses TRBV29-1 and TRBJ2-2; D gene ambiguous. V lost 5 bases to trimming and J lost 4 bases, with 11 bases between them. The CDR3 totals 13 residues. Germline V gene sequence: CDR1 SQVTM, CDR2 ANQGSEA. The CDR3 spells CSVSVVGTGELFF. CDR3 DNA sequence: TGCAGCGTTAGTGTTGTTGGCACCGGGGAGCTGTTTTTT.

In its sample, this clonotype was seen many times. The chain links TRBV20-1 to TRBJ2-1; 9 bases align to TRBD2. Germline values: CDR1 DFQATT, CDR2 SNEGSKA (reference sequence). This CDR3 region has 16 residues. The trim removed 2 bases at V and 2 bases at J, leaving 7 bases unmatched. The CDR3 region has the DNA TGCAGTGCTAGATTGGGACTAGCAGCAACCTACAATGAGCAGTTCTTC. Its protein product is CSARLGLAATYNEQFF.

This clonotype was recorded at least ten times. The genes are TRBV12-3 or TRBV12-4 and TRBJ2-2; TRBD2 is a possible D gene (5 bases). The CDR3 length is 13 residues. The V and J ends lost 5 bases and 7 bases respectively, with 11 bases between them. The CDR3 spells CASSLTRGGELFF. The CDR3 coding sequence is TGTGCCAGCAGTCTGACCCGGGGCGGGGAGCTGTTTTTT.

This clonotype came up many times. CDR3 nucleotides: TGTGCCAGCTCATGGCAGGGGGGCAACAATGAGCAGTTCTTC. Its protein is CASSWQGGNNEQFF. The V call is TRBV18, the J call TRBJ2-1; maybe TRBD1 (7 bases). Trimming cost V 5 bases and J 5 bases, with 13 bases left between them. This CDR3 is built from 14 residues. Germline CDR1 KGHSH, CDR2 LQKENI.

This clonotype was recorded many times. The chain recombines TRBV5-1 with TRBJ2-3; D gene ambiguous. The CDR3 runs to 14 residues. Trimming removed 4 bases at V and 0 bases at J, with 9 bases between. CDR1 is SGHRS, CDR2 YFSETQ, per germline. DNA of the CDR3: TGCGCCAGCAGCGAAGCGCGGAGCACAGATACGCAGTATTTT. Translation: CASSEARSTDTQYF.

This clonotype has a count of ten or more. The chain combines TRBV12-3 or TRBV12-4 with TRBJ1-5, with D perhaps matching TRBD1 (5 bases). V lost 8 bases, J lost 3 bases, and 8 bases lay in between. This CDR3 contains 12 residues. In DNA, the CDR3 is TGTGCCAGCCGGGGCCTCAATCAGCCCCAGCATTTT. The encoded protein is CASRGLNQPQHF.

This clonotype has ten or more counts. The chain carries TRBV20-1 and TRBJ1-5; weak D call: TRBD1 (5 bases). Deletions cut 5 bases from V and 3 bases from J, with 11 bases between. The CDR3 consists of 13 residues. The germline V gene has CDR1 DFQATT and CDR2 SNEGSKA (reference sequence). The CDR3, as DNA: TGCAGTGCTTACGCAGGGCACAATCAGCCCCAGCATTTT. Its translation: CSAYAGHNQPQHF.

There are many counts of this clonotype. J is TRBJ1-2 and V is TRBV24-1; D unclear. CDR3 length equals 14 residues. Trimming took off 3 bases at V and 1 base at J, with 8 bases between the two ends. Germline values: CDR1 KGHDR, CDR2 SFDVKD. The CDR3 nucleotides are TGTGCCACCAGTGATCCAACGGTTAACTATGGCTACACCTTC. Translated, it gives CATSDPTVNYGYTF.